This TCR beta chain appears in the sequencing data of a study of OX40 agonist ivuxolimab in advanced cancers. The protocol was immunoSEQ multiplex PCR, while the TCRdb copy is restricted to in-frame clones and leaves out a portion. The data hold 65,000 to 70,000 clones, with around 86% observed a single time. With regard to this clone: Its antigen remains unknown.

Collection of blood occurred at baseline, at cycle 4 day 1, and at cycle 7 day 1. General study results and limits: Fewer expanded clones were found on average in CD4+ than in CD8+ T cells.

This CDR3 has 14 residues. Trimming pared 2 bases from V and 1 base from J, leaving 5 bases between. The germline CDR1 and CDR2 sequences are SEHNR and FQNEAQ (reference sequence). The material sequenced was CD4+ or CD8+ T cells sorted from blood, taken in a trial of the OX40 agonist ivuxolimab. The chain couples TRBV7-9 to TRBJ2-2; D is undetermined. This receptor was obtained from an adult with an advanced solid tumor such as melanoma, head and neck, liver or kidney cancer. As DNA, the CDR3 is TGTGCCAGCAGCTTAAGAGGGAACACCGGGGAGCTGTTTTTT. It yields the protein CASSLRGNTGELFF. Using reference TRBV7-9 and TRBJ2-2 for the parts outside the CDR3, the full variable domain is DTGVSQNPRHKITKRGQNVTFRCDPISEHNRLYWYRQTLGQGPEFLTYFQNEAQLEKSRLLSDRFSAERPKGSFSTLEIQRTEQGDSAMYLCASSLRGNTGELFFGEGSRLTVL.